The 7 T cell receptor beta chains below all came from one sample that was sequenced in a study of T cells in Graves' hyperthyroidism and ophthalmopathy (dated by TCRdb to the late 2010s). Library construction relied on multiplex PCR. Sequencing instrument: Illumina HiSeq 2000. Amplification of TCR beta CDR3 regions was carried out from RNA transcripts. A first-round RT-PCR of the TCR CDR3 used the HTBI primer set with the Qiagen OneStep RT-PCR kit. The raw public data were reprocessed by TCRdb itself: fastp quality trimming at Q25, MiXCR clonotype calling, in-frame beta chains only. Entries that share a CDR3 protein sequence are merged under the most common genes and DNA. This sample has 350,000 or so distinct CDR3 sequences in its table, and about a sixth of those were observed once. Roughly a sixth of the sample is in the top ten clones. Material: blood. These receptor sequences come from a woman in her thirties or forties with Graves' ophthalmopathy.

The CDR3 protein is CASSLDFNPVRIQTYNEQFF. In DNA form, the CDR3 reads TGCGCCAGCAGCTTGGATTTCAACCCAGTGCGGATCCAGACCTACAATGAGCAGTTCTTC. The chain combines TRBV5-1 with TRBJ2-1; D is uncertain. Between the trimmed V and J ends, which lost 0 bases and 2 bases, there was a span of 24 bases. The germline CDR1 and CDR2 sequences are SGHRS and YFSETQ. This CDR3 region has 20 residues.

This clonotype was recorded at least ten times. The J gene is TRBJ1-5, the V gene TRBV7-8, with D tentatively TRBD1 (6 bases). Trimming stripped 2 bases from V and 1 base from J, with 12 bases between. The CDR3 runs 16 residues. The germline V gene encodes CDR1 SGHVS and CDR2 FQNEAQ. CDR3 residues: CASSLLEGGSNQPQHF. The CDR3 region has the DNA TGTGCCAGCAGCTTACTCGAGGGGGGGAGCAATCAGCCCCAGCATTTT.

This clonotype was detected many times. The chain couples TRBV12-3 or TRBV12-4 to TRBJ2-5, with 9 positions matching TRBD1. This CDR3 is built from 14 residues. The ends lost 3 bases at V and 3 bases at J; junction bases unmatched: 2. This CDR3 is CASSFGTGKETQYF. The CDR3 nucleotides are TGTGCCAGCAGTTTCGGGACAGGGAAAGAGACCCAGTACTTC.

This clonotype was picked up a small number of times. V gene TRBV28 combines with J gene TRBJ2-6; 8 positions agree with TRBD1. The CDR3 contains 16 residues. V dropped 7 bases and J dropped 1; count of bases not matched to a gene: 6. Germline values: CDR1 MDHEN, CDR2 SYDVKM. The CDR3: CASIQGAISGANVLTF. The CDR3 region has the DNA TGTGCCAGCATCCAGGGGGCAATTTCTGGGGCCAACGTCCTGACTTTC.

There are many counts of this clonotype. V gene TRBV7-2 combines with J gene TRBJ1-2; D may be TRBD1 (5 bases). The V end was cut by 2 bases, the J end by 5 bases, with 24 bases between. The CDR3 extends over 18 amino acids. Germline V lookup: CDR1 SGHTA, CDR2 FQGNSA. The CDR3 loop reads CASSLSGTTYLDGYGYTF. The CDR3 coding sequence is TGTGCCAGCAGCTTATCCGGGACCACCTATCTCGATGGATATGGCTACACCTTC.

V gene TRBV7-9 combines with J gene TRBJ2-7; unclear D gene. Germline lookup yields CDR1 SEHNR and CDR2 FQNEAQ (reference sequence). The length of the CDR3 is 14 residues. The V end was cut by 9 bases, the J end by 2 bases, with 17 bases between. The CDR3 sequence: CASSITNRAYEQYF. DNA of the CDR3: TGTGCCAGTAGTATTACGAACAGAGCCTACGAGCAGTACTTC.

This clonotype was seen at least ten times. The genes are TRBV6-2 or TRBV6-3 and TRBJ2-7; no clear D. V lost 0 bases and J 6 bases, leaving 9 bases between the germline ends. This CDR3 spans 13 amino acids. Germline V CDR1 and CDR2: MNHEY, SVGEGT. In DNA, the CDR3 is TGTGCCAGCAGTTACTCTTTTATGATCGAGCAGTACTTC. This encodes CASSYSFMIEQYF.